This TCR beta chain was sequenced in a study of CD49a tissue-resident CD8 T cells in human skin (TCRdb year 2017). A note on the overall study: Tissue-resident memory CD8+ T cell subsets in human skin, defined by CD49a, CD69 and CD103 expression, were examined in the study.

Library generation was performed with the immunoSEQ multiplex PCR assay. The original methods were these. Frequencies of TCR V beta family usage were compared among the sorted CD8+ T cell populations from blood, dermis and epidermis. TCRdb obtained this table from immuneACCESS and retained in-frame rearrangements with V and J assigned. These tables miss some clones; where compared with another copy, unresolved V genes account for less than half of the shortfall, and the remainder is unexplained. The V and J calls and clone size are taken from that table; D and trimming were inferred from the DNA. This sample has about 1,500 clones in its table, and around 70% of those were observed once. The leading ten clones occupy 30% to 45% of the sample. V is cut back by 0 bases and J by 7 bases, with 3 bases in the junction unmatched. Sequences MNHEY (CDR1) and SVGAGI (CDR2) are obtained from the germline V gene. Its CDR3 holds 14 amino acids, cysteine through phenylalanine. Just CDR3 DNA is preserved here, 42 bases in frame from base 1.

As regards this clone: The clone's antigen remains unknown. No qualities accompany the bases; no much larger clone lies one base away.

For a few healthy donors, sorted CD8+ T cells taken from blood, dermis and epidermis had their TCR beta CDR3 regions analysed. Both blood and skin samples were provided by each TCR-sequenced donor, and all TCR-sequenced donors were healthy individuals. Before TCR beta sequencing, CD8+ T cell populations were isolated by sorting. The receptor comes from a human donor in good health. The V and J genes are TRBV6-5 and TRBJ2-1, with 7 bases aligning to TRBD2. The source material was CLA- CD8+ effector memory T cells sorted from blood. In nucleotide form, the sequence is TGTGCCAGCAGTTACTCAGGTAGCGGGAATGAGCAGTTCTTC. It encodes CASSYSGSGNEQFF.